Listed below are T cell receptor beta chains from one sample, sequenced in a study of regulatory T cells in long-lasting Graves disease. TCRdb independently ran MiXCR on the multiplex PCR reads; one entry per CDR3 protein. Of 300,000 to 450,000 distinct CDR3 sequences listed, 15% to 17% are singletons. The sample was peripheral blood mononuclear cells (PBMCs), taken at new diagnosis, from a patient treated with antithyroid drugs. The receptors were gathered from a female donor with Graves disease. Both conserved end residues are part of each CDR3. Each record gives: CDR3 protein, CDR3 DNA, V gene, D gene, J gene, clone size. A D gene is named only where the DNA matches it firmly. The size entry is marked missing in some rows and otherwise reads once, few, many or a size class.

CDR3 protein: CASSPGTHSPLHF
CDR3 DNA: TGTGCCAGCAGCCCAGGCACCCATTCACCCCTCCACTTT
V gene: TRBV12-3/TRBV12-4
D gene: NA
J gene: TRBJ1-6
clone size: many

CDR3 protein: CASSSGYHTDTQYF
CDR3 DNA: TGTGCCAGCAGCTCGGGGTACCACACAGATACGCAGTATTTT
V gene: TRBV7-9
D gene: NA
J gene: TRBJ2-3
clone size: many

CDR3 protein: CASTTTGGEQYF
CDR3 DNA: TGTGCCAGCACCACCACAGGGGGCGAGCAGTACTTC
V gene: TRBV12-3/TRBV12-4
D gene: TRBD1
J gene: TRBJ2-7
clone size: NA

CDR3 protein: CASSTSSSTGELFF
CDR3 DNA: TGTGCCAGCAGCACCTCTAGTTCCACCGGGGAGCTGTTTTTT
V gene: TRBV9
D gene: NA
J gene: TRBJ2-2
clone size: many

CDR3 protein: CAISDLRSEAFF
CDR3 DNA: TGTGCCATCAGTGACCTACGGTCTGAAGCTTTCTTT
V gene: TRBV10-3
D gene: NA
J gene: TRBJ1-1
clone size: few

CDR3 protein: CASSFLPGSGLANEKLFF
CDR3 DNA: TGTGCCAGCAGTTTTTTGCCAGGGAGCGGTTTAGCTAATGAAAAACTGTTTTTT
V gene: TRBV12-3/TRBV12-4
D gene: NA
J gene: TRBJ1-4
clone size: many

CDR3 protein: CASSFGQFDTEAFF
CDR3 DNA: TGTGCCAGCAGTTTCGGACAGTTTGACACTGAAGCTTTCTTT
V gene: TRBV2
D gene: NA
J gene: TRBJ1-1
clone size: many

CDR3 protein: CASSLSDGTVAFF
CDR3 DNA: TGTGCCAGCAGTTTATCGGATGGGACAGTAGCTTTCTTT
V gene: TRBV27
D gene: TRBD1
J gene: TRBJ1-1
clone size: few

CDR3 protein: CASSVSGRSYNEQFF
CDR3 DNA: TGTGCCAGCAGTGTTAGCGGGAGGTCCTACAATGAGCAGTTCTTC
V gene: TRBV28
D gene: TRBD2
J gene: TRBJ2-1
clone size: many

CDR3 protein: CASSRYRTGEGGYTF
CDR3 DNA: TGTGCCAGCAGTCGATACCGGACAGGGGAGGGTGGCTACACCTTC
V gene: TRBV2
D gene: TRBD1
J gene: TRBJ1-2
clone size: many

CDR3 protein: CASSLIGANEKLFF
CDR3 DNA: TGTGCCAGCAGCTTAATAGGGGCTAATGAAAAACTGTTTTTT
V gene: TRBV7-2
D gene: NA
J gene: TRBJ1-4
clone size: NA

CDR3 protein: CASSLVTGGSGYTF
CDR3 DNA: TGTGCCAGCAGCTTGGTGACAGGGGGAAGCGGCTACACCTTC
V gene: TRBV5-4
D gene: TRBD1
J gene: TRBJ1-2
clone size: many

CDR3 protein: CASTYWRPGQGPADTQYF
CDR3 DNA: TGTGCCAGCACCTACTGGAGACCGGGACAGGGGCCCGCGGATACGCAGTATTTT
V gene: TRBV11-2
D gene: TRBD1
J gene: TRBJ2-3
clone size: many

CDR3 protein: CSARDSGRGADTEAFF
CDR3 DNA: TGCAGTGCTAGAGATAGTGGACGGGGAGCAGACACTGAAGCTTTCTTT
V gene: TRBV20-1
D gene: NA
J gene: TRBJ1-1
clone size: many

CDR3 protein: CASSSALVNEQFF
CDR3 DNA: TGTGCCAGCAGCTCCGCACTAGTTAATGAGCAGTTCTTC
V gene: TRBV5-6
D gene: NA
J gene: TRBJ2-1
clone size: NA

CDR3 protein: CSAPRSSDTQYF
CDR3 DNA: TGCAGTGCTCCCCGCTCGTCAGATACGCAGTATTTT
V gene: TRBV20-1
D gene: NA
J gene: TRBJ2-3
clone size: few

CDR3 protein: CASRSVVGSSQETQYF
CDR3 DNA: TGTGCCAGCAGATCGGTAGTCGGGAGTTCCCAAGAGACCCAGTACTTC
V gene: TRBV11-1
D gene: NA
J gene: TRBJ2-5
clone size: many

CDR3 protein: CASSAAAGTYTGELFF
CDR3 DNA: TGTGCCAGCAGTGCCGCGGCCGGGACATACACCGGGGAGCTGTTTTTT
V gene: TRBV2
D gene: NA
J gene: TRBJ2-2
clone size: many

CDR3 protein: CSVEDIENAEAFF
CDR3 DNA: TGCAGCGTTGAAGATATAGAGAACGCTGAAGCTTTCTTT
V gene: TRBV29-1
D gene: NA
J gene: TRBJ1-1
clone size: few

CDR3 protein: CASTQLYNEQFF
CDR3 DNA: TGCGCCAGCACCCAGCTTTACAATGAGCAGTTCTTC
V gene: TRBV10-2
D gene: NA
J gene: TRBJ2-1
clone size: many

CDR3 protein: CASSQVQGLNTEAFF
CDR3 DNA: TGCGCCAGCAGCCAGGTACAGGGGTTGAACACTGAAGCTTTCTTT
V gene: TRBV4-1
D gene: TRBD1
J gene: TRBJ1-1
clone size: NA

CDR3 protein: CASSLERTGTEAFF
CDR3 DNA: TGCGCCAGCAGCTTGGAACGGACTGGCACTGAAGCTTTCTTT
V gene: TRBV5-8
D gene: NA
J gene: TRBJ1-1
clone size: many

CDR3 protein: CSAKPGQQPQYF
CDR3 DNA: TGCAGTGCTAAACCGGGACAACAGCCGCAGTACTTC
V gene: TRBV20-1
D gene: NA
J gene: TRBJ2-7
clone size: NA

CDR3 protein: CASSLVEGTGSPLHF
CDR3 DNA: TGCGCCAGCAGCTTGGTCGAAGGGACGGGCTCACCCCTCCACTTT
V gene: TRBV5-1
D gene: NA
J gene: TRBJ1-6
clone size: once

CDR3 protein: CASSLVCTGAKRNTEAFF
CDR3 DNA: TGTGCCAGCAGTTTGGTATGCACAGGGGCTAAACGGAACACTGAAGCTTTCTTT
V gene: TRBV27
D gene: TRBD1
J gene: TRBJ1-1
clone size: many

CDR3 protein: CASSLSNTGANYGYTF
CDR3 DNA: TGTGCCAGCAGCTTATCAAACACAGGGGCTAACTATGGCTACACCTTC
V gene: TRBV7-9
D gene: TRBD1
J gene: TRBJ1-2
clone size: many

CDR3 protein: CASSPRTHTGDYGYTF
CDR3 DNA: TGTGCCAGCAGTCCCCGGACTCATACGGGAGACTATGGCTACACCTTC
V gene: TRBV12-3/TRBV12-4
D gene: NA
J gene: TRBJ1-2
clone size: many

CDR3 protein: CASSEGEKSEKLFF
CDR3 DNA: TGCGCCAGCAGTGAGGGGGAGAAGAGTGAAAAACTGTTTTTT
V gene: TRBV10-2
D gene: NA
J gene: TRBJ1-4
clone size: NA

CDR3 protein: CASRSGVMNTEAFF
CDR3 DNA: TGTGCCAGCAGATCAGGGGTTATGAACACTGAAGCTTTCTTT
V gene: TRBV27
D gene: NA
J gene: TRBJ1-1
clone size: NA

CDR3 protein: CSARDREGDRYEQYF
CDR3 DNA: TGCAGTGCTAGAGATCGGGAAGGGGATCGCTACGAGCAGTACTTC
V gene: TRBV20-1
D gene: NA
J gene: TRBJ2-7
clone size: NA

CDR3 protein: CASSQEQGDTQYF
CDR3 DNA: TGTGCCAGCAGCCAAGAGCAGGGAGATACGCAGTATTTT
V gene: TRBV11-3
D gene: NA
J gene: TRBJ2-3
clone size: once

CDR3 protein: CASTGLGGELFF
CDR3 DNA: TGTGCCAGCACCGGCCTGGGCGGGGAGCTGTTTTTT
V gene: TRBV5-5
D gene: NA
J gene: TRBJ2-2
clone size: NA

CDR3 protein: CASSPTGGGEQFF
CDR3 DNA: TGTGCCAGCAGCCCTACAGGGGGCGGCGAGCAGTTCTTC
V gene: TRBV7-9
D gene: TRBD1
J gene: TRBJ2-1
clone size: many

CDR3 protein: CSARASENTEAFF
CDR3 DNA: TGCAGTGCTAGAGCTTCAGAGAACACTGAAGCTTTCTTT
V gene: TRBV20-1
D gene: NA
J gene: TRBJ1-1
clone size: many

CDR3 protein: CASSLTGQQNTEAFF
CDR3 DNA: TGTGCCAGCAGCCTAACGGGACAGCAGAACACTGAAGCTTTCTTT
V gene: TRBV7-6
D gene: TRBD1
J gene: TRBJ1-1
clone size: few

CDR3 protein: CASSLGRGPFLTDTQYF
CDR3 DNA: TGCGCCAGCAGCTTGGGACGGGGTCCCTTTCTCACAGATACGCAGTATTTT
V gene: TRBV5-1
D gene: NA
J gene: TRBJ2-3
clone size: many

CDR3 protein: CASSLDAGQVISGNTIYF
CDR3 DNA: TGTGCCAGCAGCTTAGACGCGGGACAGGTTATCTCTGGAAACACCATATATTTT
V gene: TRBV11-1
D gene: TRBD1
J gene: TRBJ1-3
clone size: many

CDR3 protein: CASSPSGTGVDGYTF
CDR3 DNA: TGTGCCAGCAGCCCATCAGGAACAGGCGTGGATGGCTACACCTTC
V gene: TRBV28
D gene: NA
J gene: TRBJ1-2
clone size: NA

CDR3 protein: CASSFWARGGSTDTQYF
CDR3 DNA: TGTGCCAGCAGCTTTTGGGCGAGGGGAGGCAGCACAGATACGCAGTATTTT
V gene: TRBV5-5
D gene: NA
J gene: TRBJ2-3
clone size: NA

CDR3 protein: CASSRRVAGGSNEQFF
CDR3 DNA: TGCGCCAGCAGCCGCAGAGTAGCGGGAGGGTCCAATGAGCAGTTCTTC
V gene: TRBV5-1
D gene: TRBD2
J gene: TRBJ2-1
clone size: many

CDR3 protein: CASSSKRRQRGDQPQHF
CDR3 DNA: TGTGCCAGCAGTTCGAAACGGCGTCAGAGGGGCGACCAGCCCCAGCATTTT
V gene: TRBV6-5
D gene: NA
J gene: TRBJ1-5
clone size: NA

CDR3 protein: CASSVNVGPNTEAFF
CDR3 DNA: TGTGCCAGCAGCGTAAATGTGGGGCCGAACACTGAAGCTTTCTTT
V gene: TRBV9
D gene: NA
J gene: TRBJ1-1
clone size: few

CDR3 protein: CASSSEGAGGREQYF
CDR3 DNA: TGTGCCAGCAGCTCAGAGGGGGCAGGGGGCAGGGAGCAGTACTTC
V gene: TRBV7-2
D gene: TRBD1
J gene: TRBJ2-7
clone size: NA

CDR3 protein: CASRLASEVLFF
CDR3 DNA: TGTGCCAGCAGGCTAGCGTCAGAGGTTCTGTTCTTC
V gene: TRBV6-1
D gene: NA
J gene: TRBJ2-1
clone size: many

CDR3 protein: CASSVFGEQFF
CDR3 DNA: TGTGCCAGCAGCGTATTCGGTGAGCAGTTCTTC
V gene: TRBV9
D gene: NA
J gene: TRBJ2-1
clone size: many

CDR3 protein: CASSLARDRGTDTQYF
CDR3 DNA: TGTGCCAGCAGCTTAGCCCGGGACAGGGGAACAGATACGCAGTATTTT
V gene: TRBV5-6
D gene: TRBD1
J gene: TRBJ2-3
clone size: NA

CDR3 protein: CASSLNTGTQDRYTF
CDR3 DNA: TGTGCCAGCAGTCTGAATACCGGGACACAGGATCGCTACACCTTC
V gene: TRBV6-2/TRBV6-3
D gene: NA
J gene: TRBJ1-2
clone size: many

CDR3 protein: CARGYPETNEKLFF
CDR3 DNA: TGTGCTAGGGGATACCCGGAAACTAATGAAAAACTGTTTTTT
V gene: TRBV12-5
D gene: NA
J gene: TRBJ1-4
clone size: many

CDR3 protein: CATSRDAGDRYGYTF
CDR3 DNA: TGTGCCACCAGCAGAGATGCGGGGGACAGATATGGCTACACCTTC
V gene: TRBV15
D gene: TRBD1
J gene: TRBJ1-2
clone size: NA

CDR3 protein: CASSLALNEKLFF
CDR3 DNA: TGTGCCAGCAGCTTAGCCCTTAACGAAAAACTGTTTTTT
V gene: TRBV7-9
D gene: NA
J gene: TRBJ1-4
clone size: many

CDR3 protein: CASSRLAGPHLQETQYF
CDR3 DNA: TGTGCCAGCAGTCGACTAGCGGGACCACACTTACAAGAGACCCAGTACTTC
V gene: TRBV6-1
D gene: TRBD2
J gene: TRBJ2-5
clone size: many

CDR3 protein: CASSQPRGPGYGYTF
CDR3 DNA: TGTGCCAGCAGTCAGCCACGGGGACCAGGCTATGGCTACACCTTC
V gene: TRBV12-3/TRBV12-4
D gene: NA
J gene: TRBJ1-2
clone size: many

CDR3 protein: CASSLDGGGTGQPQHF
CDR3 DNA: TGTGCCAGCAGTTTAGACGGGGGCGGAACTGGACAGCCCCAGCATTTT
V gene: TRBV12-3/TRBV12-4
D gene: NA
J gene: TRBJ1-5
clone size: many

CDR3 protein: CASSPPSGGASNQPQHF
CDR3 DNA: TGTGCCAGCAGTCCACCCTCGGGAGGGGCAAGCAATCAGCCCCAGCATTTT
V gene: TRBV2
D gene: NA
J gene: TRBJ1-5
clone size: many

CDR3 protein: CASSLVTSPAGAYNEQFF
CDR3 DNA: TGTGCCAGCAGCTTAGTCACCTCCCCAGCGGGGGCATACAATGAGCAGTTCTTC
V gene: TRBV11-2
D gene: TRBD2
J gene: TRBJ2-1
clone size: few

CDR3 protein: CASSDGGHTGAVRVYGYTF
CDR3 DNA: TGTGCCAGCAGTGATGGAGGACATACAGGGGCCGTTCGGGTTTATGGCTACACCTTC
V gene: TRBV6-1
D gene: TRBD1
J gene: TRBJ1-2
clone size: many

CDR3 protein: CATSDRTTGVAGNTIYF
CDR3 DNA: TGTGCCACCAGTGATCGAACGACAGGGGTGGCCGGAAACACCATATATTTT
V gene: TRBV24-1
D gene: TRBD1
J gene: TRBJ1-3
clone size: many

CDR3 protein: CASGTGTGAGNTIYF
CDR3 DNA: TGTGCCAGCGGAACCGGGACAGGGGCTGGAAACACCATATATTTT
V gene: TRBV11-2
D gene: TRBD1
J gene: TRBJ1-3
clone size: many

CDR3 protein: CASSVADEQPQHF
CDR3 DNA: TGTGCCAGCAGCGTAGCCGACGAACAGCCCCAGCATTTT
V gene: TRBV9
D gene: NA
J gene: TRBJ1-5
clone size: many